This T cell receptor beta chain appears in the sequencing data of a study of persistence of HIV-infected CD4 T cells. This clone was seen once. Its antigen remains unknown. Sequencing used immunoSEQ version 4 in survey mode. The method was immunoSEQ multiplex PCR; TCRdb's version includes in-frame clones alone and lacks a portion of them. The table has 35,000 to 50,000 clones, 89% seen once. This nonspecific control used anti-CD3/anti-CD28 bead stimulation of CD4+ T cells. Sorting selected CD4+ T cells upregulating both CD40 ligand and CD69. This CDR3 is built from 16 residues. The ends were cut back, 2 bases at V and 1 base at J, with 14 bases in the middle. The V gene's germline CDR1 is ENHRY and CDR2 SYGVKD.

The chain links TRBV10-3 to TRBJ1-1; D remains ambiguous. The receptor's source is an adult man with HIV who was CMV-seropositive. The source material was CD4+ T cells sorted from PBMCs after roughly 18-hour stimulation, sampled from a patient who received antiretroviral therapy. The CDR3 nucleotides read TGTGCCATCAGTGAGGGCCCCCGGGCAGGGAACACTGAAGCTTTCTTT. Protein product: CAISEGPRAGNTEAFF.